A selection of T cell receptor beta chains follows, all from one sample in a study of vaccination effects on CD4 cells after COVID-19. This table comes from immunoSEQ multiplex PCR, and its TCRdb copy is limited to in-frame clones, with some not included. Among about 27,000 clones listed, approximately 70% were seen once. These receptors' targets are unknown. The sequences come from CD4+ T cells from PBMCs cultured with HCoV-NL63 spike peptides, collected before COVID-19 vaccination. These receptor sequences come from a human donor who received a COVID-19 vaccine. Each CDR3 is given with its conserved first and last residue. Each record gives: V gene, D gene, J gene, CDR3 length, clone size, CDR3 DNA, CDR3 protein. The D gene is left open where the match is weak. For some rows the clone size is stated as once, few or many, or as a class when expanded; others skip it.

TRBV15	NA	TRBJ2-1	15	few	TGTGCCACCAGCAGAGATTGGGGCCAAGCCAATGAGCAGTTCTTC	CATSRDWGQANEQFF
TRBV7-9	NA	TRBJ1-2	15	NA	TGTGCCAGCAGCCCGGCGGGGGGCCCGAACTATGGCTACACCTTC	CASSPAGGPNYGYTF
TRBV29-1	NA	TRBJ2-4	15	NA	TGCAGCGTCGCCCATCCTTCTCTAGCCAAAAACATTCAGTACTTC	CSVAHPSLAKNIQYF
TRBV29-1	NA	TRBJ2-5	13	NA	TGCAGCGTTGGGGACGGCAACCAAGAGACCCAGTACTTC	CSVGDGNQETQYF
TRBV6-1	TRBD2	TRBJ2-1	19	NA	TGTGCCAGCAGTGAGTCGGCTAGCGGGAGGATTGGGCCCTACAATGAGCAGTTCTTC	CASSESASGRIGPYNEQFF
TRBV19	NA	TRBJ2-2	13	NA	TGTGCCAGTAGTATAGATCACGTCGGGGAGCTGTTTTTT	CASSIDHVGELFF
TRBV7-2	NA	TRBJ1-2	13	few	TGTGCCAGCAGCCCGATTTCCTCCTATGGCTACACCTTC	CASSPISSYGYTF
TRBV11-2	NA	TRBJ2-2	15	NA	TGTGCCAGCAGCTTATTCCCCGGGGGGCCCGGGGAGCTGTTTTTT	CASSLFPGGPGELFF
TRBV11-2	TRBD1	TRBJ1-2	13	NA	TGTGCCAGCAGCCGTGGGACAGCCTATGGCTACACCTTC	CASSRGTAYGYTF
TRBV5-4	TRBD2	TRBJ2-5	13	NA	TGTGCCAGCAGCAGGACTAGCGGAGAGACCCAGTACTTC	CASSRTSGETQYF
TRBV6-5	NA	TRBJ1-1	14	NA	TGTGCCAGCAGTTATACCCGGGACGCCGGTGAAGCTTTCTTT	CASSYTRDAGEAFF
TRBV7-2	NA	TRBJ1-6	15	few	TGTGCCAGCAGCTGGGCAAAGATGGATAATTCACCCCTCCACTTT	CASSWAKMDNSPLHF
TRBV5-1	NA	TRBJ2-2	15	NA	TGCGCCAGCAGCTTGGGTGGGTCGAACACCGGGGAGCTGTTTTTT	CASSLGGSNTGELFF
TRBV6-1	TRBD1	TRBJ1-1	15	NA	TGTGCCAGCAGTGAAAGGGAGGGGGCGCCGACTGAAGCTTTCTTT	CASSEREGAPTEAFF
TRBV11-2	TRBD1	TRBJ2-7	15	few	TGTGCCAGCAGCTTAGTGGGACAGGGGTCCTACGAGCAGTACTTC	CASSLVGQGSYEQYF
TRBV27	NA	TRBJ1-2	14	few	TGTGCCAGCAGTTTCCGGGGCGTTAACTATGGCTACACCTTC	CASSFRGVNYGYTF
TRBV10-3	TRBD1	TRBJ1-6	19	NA	TGTGCCATCAGACCGACAGGGAGGGGTGGATATGGAGATAATTCACCCCTCCACTTT	CAIRPTGRGGYGDNSPLHF
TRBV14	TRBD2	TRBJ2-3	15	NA	TGTGCCAGCAGCCACGGGACTAGCGGAACAGATACGCAGTATTTT	CASSHGTSGTDTQYF
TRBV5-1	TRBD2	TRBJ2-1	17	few	TGCGCCAGCAGCCCACAACTAGCGGGAGTTATATTCAATGAGCAGTTCTTC	CASSPQLAGVIFNEQFF
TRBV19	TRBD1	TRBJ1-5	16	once	TGTGCCAGTAGTCCGTTGACAGGGGGCGCCGGTCAGCCCCAGCATTTT	CASSPLTGGAGQPQHF
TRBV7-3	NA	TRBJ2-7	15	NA	TGTGCCAGCAGCTTAATCGGCGGGGCGTCCTACGAGCAGTACTTC	CASSLIGGASYEQYF
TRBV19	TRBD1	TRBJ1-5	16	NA	TGTGCCAGTAGTATCGGGGACAGGGCCTCTGTAGGGCCCCAGCATTTT	CASSIGDRASVGPQHF
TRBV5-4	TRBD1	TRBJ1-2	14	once	TGTGCCAGCAGCCTCCCCGGGACAGGGAATGGCTACACCTTC	CASSLPGTGNGYTF
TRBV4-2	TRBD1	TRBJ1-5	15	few	TGTGCCAGCAGCCTTACAGGGGACCGCTATCAGCCCCAGCATTTT	CASSLTGDRYQPQHF
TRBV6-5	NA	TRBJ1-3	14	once	TGTGCCAGCAGTTACGTGTCAGGGGAAAACACCATATATTTT	CASSYVSGENTIYF
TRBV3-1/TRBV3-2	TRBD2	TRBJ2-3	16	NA	TGTGCCAGCAGGCCTGGGGGAGCGGGGGCTACAGATACGCAGTATTTT	CASRPGGAGATDTQYF
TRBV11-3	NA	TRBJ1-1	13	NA	TGTGCCAGCAGCCAGCGTGCGGACACTGAAGCTTTCTTT	CASSQRADTEAFF
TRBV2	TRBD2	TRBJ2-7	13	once	TGTGCCAGCAGTGGGGGGAGGGGATACGAGCAGTACTTC	CASSGGRGYEQYF
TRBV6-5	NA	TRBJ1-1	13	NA	TGTGCCAGCAGTCACCCCAAGGGGGCTGAAGCTTTCTTT	CASSHPKGAEAFF
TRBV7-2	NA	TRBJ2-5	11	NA	TGTGCCAGCAGCTTCATAGAGACCCAGTACTTC	CASSFIETQYF
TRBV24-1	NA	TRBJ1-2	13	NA	TGTGCCACCAGTGACCATCAGGGTTATGGCTACACCTTC	CATSDHQGYGYTF
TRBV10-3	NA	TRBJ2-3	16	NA	TGTGCCATCAGTGAGGTGGGCGGAGGTGGCACAGATACGCAGTATTTT	CAISEVGGGGTDTQYF
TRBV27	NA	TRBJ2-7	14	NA	TGTGCCAGCAGTTTCTCAAACCCCTTTTACGAGCAGTACTTC	CASSFSNPFYEQYF
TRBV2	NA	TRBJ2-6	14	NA	TGTGCCAGCAGTCAAAGCTCTGGGGCCAACGTCCTGACTTTC	CASSQSSGANVLTF
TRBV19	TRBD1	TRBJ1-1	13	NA	TGTGCCAGCCGAACAGGGGTGAACACTGAAGCTTTCTTT	CASRTGVNTEAFF
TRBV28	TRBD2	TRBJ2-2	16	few	TGTGCCAGCATGGGGTCCCGGGGGGATCATGTCGGGGAGCTGTTTTTT	CASMGSRGDHVGELFF
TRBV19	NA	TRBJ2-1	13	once	TGTGCCAGTACCGGGGGCTGGGATAGTGAGCAGTTCTTC	CASTGGWDSEQFF
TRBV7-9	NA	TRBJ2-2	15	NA	TGTGCCAGCAGCTTATTGGCCAGCAACACCGGGGAGCTGTTTTTT	CASSLLASNTGELFF